A selection of T cell receptor beta chains follows, all from one sample in a study of T cells in localized non-small cell lung cancer. Clones were read by immunoSEQ multiplex PCR, and TCRdb kept only the in-frame ones, dropping some. The data hold roughly 30,000 clones, with approximately 90% observed a single time. Sequences were derived from peripheral blood, sampled before any cancer treatment. The receptors shown here come from a female donor older than 55 with stage I lung adenocarcinoma. Each CDR3 is given with its conserved first and last residue. The D gene is left open where the match is weak. Only part of the rows carry a size: once, few, many, or a class if the clone is expanded.

j_call cdr3_length v_call clone_size d_call cdr3_aa cdr3_nt
TRBJ1-5 14 TRBV28 . TRBD1 CASKTGTGNQPQHF TGTGCCAGCAAGACCGGGACAGGAAATCAGCCCCAGCATTTT
TRBJ2-2 17 TRBV10-2 . TRBD1 CASSENRGQLSSGELFF TGCGCCAGCAGTGAGAACAGGGGGCAATTGAGTTCCGGGGAGCTGTTTTTT
TRBJ2-1 14 TRBV9 . . CASSGPVPGGEQFF TGTGCCAGCAGCGGCCCGGTCCCGGGGGGCGAGCAGTTCTTC
TRBJ1-3 16 TRBV6-1 few . CASSEARALGGNTIYF TGTGCCAGCAGTGAAGCTCGAGCCTTGGGGGGAAACACCATATATTTT
TRBJ1-3 13 TRBV5-1 . . CASSLDVGNTIYF TGCGCCAGCAGCTTGGATGTTGGAAACACCATATATTTT
TRBJ1-4 15 TRBV5-1 . TRBD1 CASSLQGAANEKLFF TGCGCCAGCAGCTTGCAGGGGGCGGCTAATGAAAAACTGTTTTTT
TRBJ1-2 12 TRBV30 few . CAWSRPQDGYTF TGTGCCTGGAGTCGCCCCCAGGATGGCTACACCTTC
TRBJ2-5 12 TRBV10-3 . . CAISEERETQYF TGTGCCATCAGTGAGGAAAGAGAGACCCAGTACTTC
TRBJ2-7 15 TRBV4-2 . . CASSQERGLGYEQYF TGTGCCAGCAGCCAAGAACGCGGTTTAGGGTACGAGCAGTACTTC
TRBJ1-3 13 TRBV29-1 . . CSATGQIGNTIYF TGCAGCGCCACCGGACAGATCGGAAACACCATATATTTT
TRBJ2-1 12 TRBV10-3 once . CAISETSHEQFF TGTGCCATCAGTGAAACTAGCCATGAGCAGTTCTTC
TRBJ2-1 16 TRBV28 . TRBD2 CASSPGTSGAWNEQFF TGTGCCAGCAGTCCCGGGACTAGCGGGGCCTGGAATGAGCAGTTCTTC
TRBJ2-1 13 TRBV2 . . CASRRGESGEQFF TGTGCCAGCAGGAGGGGGGAGTCGGGTGAGCAGTTCTTC
TRBJ2-3 14 TRBV5-1 . . CASSLDQWTDTQYF TGCGCCAGCAGCTTGGACCAGTGGACAGATACGCAGTATTTT
TRBJ1-2 14 TRBV5-1 . . CASSLGTSNYGYTF TGCGCCAGCAGCTTGGGGACATCTAACTATGGCTACACCTTC
TRBJ2-2 16 TRBV27 . . CASSLLTTTNTGELFF TGTGCCAGCAGTTTACTGACTACTACGAACACCGGGGAGCTGTTTTTT